Below, one TCR beta chain is given with its context. This sample stems from a study of blood T cell repertoires in COVID-19. Study summary: Samples of COVID-19 (acute and convalescent) were obtained from the United States, Italy and Spain. PBMCs, B-cell-depleted T cells, or T cells provided the cDNA or gDNA that made up the material.

Seattle cases were enrolled at active infection and followed longitudinally. In the study's own analysis: Counts of nucleated cells, estimated from reference gene primer amplification, were obtained. Clones were sequenced by immunoSEQ multiplex PCR, and TCRdb holds only the in-frame ones, with some missing. V and J calls and clone size are as listed in that table; D and trimming were resolved from the DNA. This table holds about 410,000 clones, 89% found once. This clonotype was obtained from a woman aged 35 to 49 with COVID-19, enrolled during active disease. The specimen was peripheral blood.

The CDR3 DNA follows: TGTGCCACCAGCAGCTCTAGGCCCTCCACTCAACAGCCCCAGCATTTT. Translated, it gives CATSSSRPSTQQPQHF. V and J are TRBV15 and TRBJ1-5; the D is unclear. CDR1 is LNHNV and CDR2 is YYDKDF in the germline V gene (reference sequence). Trimming removed 3 bases at V and 7 bases at J, with 19 bases between. The CDR3 runs to 16 residues. The full variable domain, its missing parts supplied by reference TRBV15 and TRBJ1-5, is DAMVIQNPRYQVTQFGKPVTLSCSQTLNHNVMYWYQQKSSQAPKLLFHYYDKDFNNEADTPDNFQSRRPNTSFCFLDIRSPGLGDTAMYLCATSSSRPSTQQPQHFGDGTRLSIL.